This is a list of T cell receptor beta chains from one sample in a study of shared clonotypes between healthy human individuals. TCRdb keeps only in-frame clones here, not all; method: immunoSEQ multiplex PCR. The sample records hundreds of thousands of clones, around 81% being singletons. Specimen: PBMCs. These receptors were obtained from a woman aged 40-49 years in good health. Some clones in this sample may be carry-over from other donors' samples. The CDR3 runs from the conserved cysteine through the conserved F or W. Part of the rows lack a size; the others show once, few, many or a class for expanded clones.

cdr3_aa: CASSVGREGGYTF; j_call: TRBJ1-2; v_call: TRBV2; clone_size: .
cdr3_aa: CASSNRGNTEAFF; j_call: TRBJ1-1; v_call: TRBV5-1; clone_size: once
cdr3_aa: CASSLGSQGPLEQYF; j_call: TRBJ2-7; v_call: TRBV5-1; clone_size: .
cdr3_aa: CASSYLDSEQFF; j_call: TRBJ2-1; v_call: TRBV6-6; clone_size: .
cdr3_aa: CASSLGGRSSTQYF; j_call: TRBJ2-3; v_call: TRBV7-6; clone_size: .
cdr3_aa: CSVEVAGAGELFF; j_call: TRBJ2-2; v_call: TRBV29-1; clone_size: .
cdr3_aa: CASSLSGLNYGYTF; j_call: TRBJ1-2; v_call: TRBV7-3; clone_size: few
cdr3_aa: CATNPFTGGRQPQHF; j_call: TRBJ1-5; v_call: TRBV28; clone_size: .
cdr3_aa: CASSLALSYEQYF; j_call: TRBJ2-7; v_call: TRBV7-2; clone_size: .
cdr3_aa: CASSQDLTTVAGGQQPPYEQYF; j_call: TRBJ2-7; v_call: TRBV4-3; clone_size: .
cdr3_aa: CASTKGPGPLGPDTQYF; j_call: TRBJ2-3; v_call: TRBV5-1; clone_size: .
cdr3_aa: CASSQEAWGTGLNQPQHF; j_call: TRBJ1-5; v_call: TRBV4-1; clone_size: .
cdr3_aa: CASSRYPGGAPVSYEQYF; j_call: TRBJ2-7; v_call: TRBV23-1; clone_size: .
cdr3_aa: CASEAGWDGELFF; j_call: TRBJ2-2; v_call: TRBV19; clone_size: few
cdr3_aa: CASSLLQGRRTEAFF; j_call: TRBJ1-1; v_call: TRBV27; clone_size: .
cdr3_aa: CASSATGQNYGYTF; j_call: TRBJ1-2; v_call: TRBV9; clone_size: once
cdr3_aa: CASSPRAASVVGYTF; j_call: TRBJ1-2; v_call: TRBV19; clone_size: .
cdr3_aa: CATRNRANTGELFF; j_call: TRBJ2-2; v_call: TRBV19; clone_size: .
cdr3_aa: CASSTARTDTQYF; j_call: TRBJ2-3; v_call: TRBV19; clone_size: .
cdr3_aa: CASRKIWASRGSYEQYF; j_call: TRBJ2-7; v_call: TRBV11-2; clone_size: .